The 24 T cell receptor beta chains below were found in one sample sequenced in a study of blood T cells in healthy people across ages. A second 7 to 11 cycle PCR used barcoded and J-beta primers. TCRdb used MiXCR to reprocess the 5' RACE reads, holding one entry per CDR3 protein. The table includes 1.5 million or so distinct CDR3 sequences, around 39% detected once. The sample taken for sequencing was blood. The receptors come from a woman younger than 35 in good health.

V usage is TRBV10-2 and J usage is TRBJ2-7, with 8 bases identical to TRBD1. The V gene's germline CDR1 is WSHSY and CDR2 SAAADI. V lost 10 bases to trimming and J lost 1 base; unmatched junction nucleotides: 6. There are 13 residues in the CDR3. The CDR3 DNA sequence: TGCGCCACCGGACAGGGCGTGTCCTACGAGCAGTACTTC. This translates into CATGQGVSYEQYF.

In DNA, the CDR3 is TGTGCCAGCGGAGTAGCGGGAGGGTCCTACGAGCAGTACTTC. It yields the protein CASGVAGGSYEQYF. This rearrangement joins TRBV11-2 to TRBJ2-7, with TRBD2 identical over 11 bases. Germline V CDR1 and CDR2: SGHAT, FQNNGV. J lost 1 base, V lost 8 bases, and 4 bases had no gene match. The CDR3 is 14 amino acids.

CDR3 coding DNA: TGTGCCAGCGACGGGGGGGGCTATGATACGCAGTATTTT. Protein sequence: CASDGGGYDTQYF. The rearrangement links TRBV3-1 to TRBJ2-3, with TRBD2 matching over 8 bases. There are 13 residues in the CDR3. Germline V gene sequence: CDR1 LGHDT, CDR2 YNNKEL (reference sequence). Trimming at V came to 8 bases and at J to 6 bases, leaving 7 bases not matched to a gene.

This clonotype appeared a few times. The chain uses TRBV20-1 and TRBJ1-5; D is ambiguous. Trimming left V 3 bases short and J 5 bases short, with 20 bases between. The CDR3 runs 16 residues. CDR1 and CDR2 (germline): DFQATT, SNEGSKA (reference sequence). The CDR3 region is CSASLGATGGDQPQHF. CDR3 DNA: TGCAGTGCTAGTCTGGGCGCAACCGGTGGTGATCAGCCCCAGCATTTT.

The chain carries TRBV5-1 and TRBJ2-7; D remains unclear. Germline CDR1 and CDR2: SGHRS and YFSETQ. The CDR3 runs 11 residues. V lost 7 bases and J 6 bases, leaving 11 bases between the germline ends. CDR3 sequence: CASGPLGEQYF. For the CDR3, the DNA is TGCGCCAGCGGGCCACTGGGCGAGCAGTACTTC.

In its sample, this clonotype was seen a few times. The rearrangement links TRBV11-1 to TRBJ2-1; TRBD2 might be the D (6 bases). From germline, CDR1 is SGHAT and CDR2 FQDESV (reference sequence). V was cut by 10 bases and J by 5 bases, with 21 bases left in between. This CDR3 has 15 amino acids. CDR3 loop: CATVALWEANNEQFF. CDR3 in DNA: TGTGCCACCGTGGCGTTGTGGGAGGCCAACAATGAGCAGTTCTTC.

The rearrangement uses TRBV7-9 and TRBJ1-1; the D gene is possibly TRBD1 (6 bases). Germline V gene sequence: CDR1 SEHNR, CDR2 FQNEAQ (reference sequence). Trimming took 5 bases from V and 2 from J, leaving 12 bases between them. There are 14 residues in the CDR3. The DNA for the CDR3 is TGTGCCAGCAGCAAACAACAGGGAAACACTGAAGCTTTCTTT. Protein sequence: CASSKQQGNTEAFF.

V is TRBV14 and J is TRBJ1-2, with a weak D call TRBD1 (5 bases). CDR1 and CDR2 from the germline V gene are SGHDN and FVKESK. Deletions cut 4 bases from V and 2 bases from J, with 14 bases between. This CDR3 spans 15 amino acids. The CDR3, as DNA: TGTGCCAGCAGCCGCCGGGGGTTTAAAAACTATGGCTACACCTTC. It translates to CASSRRGFKNYGYTF.

This rearrangement joins TRBV20-1 to TRBJ2-7; no clear D. Germline V lookup: CDR1 DFQATT, CDR2 SNEGSKA (reference sequence). The CDR3 consists of 17 residues. The V gene lost 0 bases and the J gene lost 7 bases, with 25 bases spanning the gap. The CDR3: CSARDASGGGSYNEQYF. In DNA, the CDR3 is TGCAGTGCTAGAGATGCGTCGGGCGGTGGCTCCTACAATGAGCAGTACTTC.

The chain uses TRBV27 and TRBJ1-3, with D maybe TRBD1 (5 bases). Trimming left V 1 base short and J 0 bases short, with 10 bases between. Germline assignment: CDR1 MNHEY and CDR2 SMNVEV (reference sequence). The CDR3 is 16 residues long. The CDR3 reads CASSLYGTLSGNTIYF. The CDR3, as DNA: TGTGCCAGCAGTTTATACGGGACCCTCTCTGGAAACACCATATATTTT.

CDR3 in amino acids: CASSVGGQDTEAFF. In nucleotides, the CDR3 is TGTGCCAGCAGCGTAGGCGGACAGGACACTGAAGCTTTCTTT. V usage is TRBV9 and J usage is TRBJ1-1, with 7 bases lining up with TRBD1. The CDR3 has 14 residues. Germline trimming cut 0 bases from V and 3 bases from J; bases unmatched to any gene: 2. In germline, CDR1 is SGDLS, CDR2 YYNGEE.

The table lists this clonotype with a few counts. The chain is built from TRBV4-1 and TRBJ2-3; 11 positions match TRBD2. Germline assignment: CDR1 MGHRA and CDR2 YSYEKL. J gave up 5 bases and V 0 bases, and 4 bases lay outside the gene matches. The CDR3 is made up of 16 amino acids. The CDR3 protein is CASSQDILAGGDTQYF. In nucleotides, the CDR3 is TGCGCCAGCAGCCAAGATATCCTAGCGGGGGGAGATACGCAGTATTTT.

This clonotype was observed a few times. The chain employs TRBV20-1 and TRBJ2-1, with a tentative D call TRBD1 (6 bases). Trimming pared 5 bases from V and 0 bases from J, leaving 17 bases between. The germline CDR1 and CDR2 sequences are DFQATT and SNEGSKA (reference sequence). This CDR3 is built from 16 residues. CDR3 in DNA: TGCAGTGCTGCCAAGCCTACAGGGCGCTCCTACAATGAGCAGTTCTTC. Protein sequence: CSAAKPTGRSYNEQFF.

This chain links TRBV20-1 with TRBJ1-2; a weak D match, TRBD1 (5 bases). V lost 5 bases, J lost 8 bases, and 18 bases lay in between. Germline V gene data show CDR1 as DFQATT and CDR2 as SNEGSKA (reference sequence). This CDR3 has 13 residues. The CDR3 nucleotides are TGCAGTGCTGAAGCAAGGGGTCTCCAGGGCTACACCTTC. This codes for CSAEARGLQGYTF.

This clonotype was observed a few times. J is TRBJ1-1 and V is TRBV9; 9 bases align to TRBD1. The CDR3 extends over 14 amino acids. V was clipped by 3 bases and J by 3 bases; unmatched bases: 3. The germline gives CDR1 SGDLS, CDR2 YYNGEE. The CDR3: CASSARDRDTEAFF. The CDR3 nucleotides read TGTGCCAGCAGCGCCCGGGACAGGGACACTGAAGCTTTCTTT.

This chain connects TRBV5-1 to TRBJ2-3; TRBD2 might be the D (6 bases). Germline CDR1 is SGHRS and CDR2 is YFSETQ. V lost 2 bases, J lost 6 bases, and 13 bases lay in between. The CDR3 loop spans 14 amino acids. CDR3 nucleotide sequence: TGCGCCAGCAGCTTCACGACTAGTTTGGATACGCAGTATTTT. Translated: CASSFTTSLDTQYF. The full variable domain, in which reference TRBV5-1 and TRBJ2-3 provide the parts outside the CDR3, is KAGVTQTPRYLIKTRGQQVTLSCSPISGHRSVSWYQQTPGQGLQFLFEYFSETQRNKGNFPGRFSGRQFSNSRSEMNVSTLELGDSALYLCASSFTTSLDTQYFGPGTRLTVL.

The chain recombines TRBV27 with TRBJ2-7; 7 bases fit TRBD2. There are 16 residues in the CDR3. Looked up from germline, CDR1 is MNHEY and CDR2 is SMNVEV (reference sequence). V lost 7 bases and J lost 0; bases outside the gene matches: 12. CDR3 loop: CASIRRLAESSYEQYF. In DNA form, the CDR3 reads TGTGCCAGCATCCGGCGGCTAGCGGAGAGCTCCTACGAGCAGTACTTC.

This clonotype occurred a few times. The genes are TRBV6-6 and TRBJ1-2, with D unclear. The CDR3 consists of 17 residues. Germline V gene sequence: CDR1 MNHNY, CDR2 SVGAGI (reference sequence). V was clipped by 0 bases and J by 3 bases, with 17 bases between them. CDR3: CASSYSSGLTAYYGYTF. The CDR3 DNA follows: TGTGCCAGCAGTTACTCTAGCGGTCTGACCGCCTACTATGGCTACACCTTC.

CDR3 sequence: CASSRSPNYGYTF. Here the CDR3 DNA reads TGTGCCAGCAGTCGCTCCCCCAATTATGGCTACACCTTC. The chain has TRBV12-3 or TRBV12-4 and TRBJ1-2, with D unclear. V was shortened by 5 bases and J by 5 bases, with 12 bases between the two germline ends. CDR3 length: 13 amino acids.

The J gene is TRBJ2-3, the V gene TRBV12-3 or TRBV12-4; D not certain. V dropped 3 bases and J dropped 15 bases, with 16 bases sitting between them. The CDR3 spans 12 residues. The CDR3 loop reads CASSFSTDMQYF. The DNA for the CDR3 is TGTGCCAGCAGTTTCAGTACAGATATGCAATATTTT.

This clonotype came up a few times. The rearrangement joins TRBV20-1 to TRBJ2-7; 8 bases agree with TRBD1. The CDR3 is made up of 14 amino acids. Trimming removed 2 bases from V and 3 bases from J; junction bases left unmatched: 6. Germline-derived CDR1 and CDR2 are DFQATT and SNEGSKA (reference sequence). CDR3 nucleotide sequence: TGCAGTGCTAGAACCGGGACAGGCTTCTACGAGCAGTACTTC. Translation: CSARTGTGFYEQYF.

V and J are TRBV4-1 and TRBJ2-1; TRBD2 matches 10 bases. The J call could be wrong; TRBJ2-7 is a better fit for the DNA end. Germline-derived CDR1 and CDR2 are MGHRA and YSYEKL. The CDR3 extends over 16 amino acids. The CDR3 reads CASSQPLAGAGNEQYF. Here the CDR3 DNA reads TGCGCCAGCAGCCAACCCCTAGCGGGGGCTGGGAATGAGCAGTACTTC.

This clonotype has just a few counts. The chain carries TRBV20-1 and TRBJ2-1; D is possibly TRBD2 (6 bases). V dropped 4 bases and J dropped 0 bases, with 13 bases sitting between them. The CDR3 totals 15 residues. The germline CDR1 and CDR2 sequences are DFQATT and SNEGSKA (reference sequence). CDR3 region: CSANPRGSSYNEQFF. DNA of the CDR3: TGCAGTGCTAACCCTCGGGGGAGCTCCTACAATGAGCAGTTCTTC.

The chain has TRBV9 and TRBJ1-2; 7 nucleotides match TRBD1. Trimming cost V 3 bases and J 5 bases; bases outside gene matches: 10. The CDR3 extends over 15 amino acids. Germline V gene lookup returns CDR1 SGDLS and CDR2 YYNGEE. Here the CDR3 reads CASSARGQTKYGYTF. The CDR3 DNA reads as TGTGCCAGCAGCGCTCGGGGACAGACAAAATATGGCTACACCTTC. The variable domain in full, with the rest retrieved from reference TRBV9 and TRBJ1-2, is DSGVTQTPKHLITATGQRVTLRCSPRSGDLSVYWYQQSLDQGLQFLIQYYNGEERAKGNILERFSAQQFPDLHSELNLSSLELGDSALYFCASSARGQTKYGYTFGSGTRLTVV.